This T cell receptor beta chain was recovered during a study of preoperative IRX-2 immunotherapy in early breast cancer. Clones were read by immunoSEQ multiplex PCR, and TCRdb kept only the in-frame ones, dropping some. The data hold approximately 11,000 clones, with 75% to 90% observed a single time. The CDR3 extends over 17 amino acids. Germline V gene sequence: CDR1 SGHRS, CDR2 YFSETQ. Trimming removed 2 bases from V and 3 bases from J; junction bases left unmatched: 10. Regarding treatment: preoperative locoregional IRX-2 cytokine immunotherapy. Preoperative locoregional IRX-2 cytokine immunotherapy was tested in the phase Ib source study.

The rearrangement joins TRBV5-1 to TRBJ2-2; 7 nucleotides agree with TRBD2. This specimen was lymph node tissue, taken before IRX-2 immunotherapy. The TCR comes from a human donor with breast cancer. Here the CDR3 reads CASSLGALASHTGELFF. CDR3 DNA: TGCGCCAGCAGCTTAGGGGCACTAGCGTCTCACACCGGGGAGCTGTTTTTT.